The present T cell receptor beta chain was sequenced within a study of blood T cell repertoires in COVID-19. Study in general: Specimens from acute and convalescent COVID-19 originated in the United States, Italy and Spain. In each case, the material was cDNA or gDNA derived from T cells, B-cell-depleted T cells, or PBMCs.

Original processing methods: Amplification of reference gene primers provided the estimated nucleated cell counts. Profiled with immunoSEQ multiplex PCR; TCRdb holds only in-frame clones, not every one. V, J and clone size reflect that table, while D and trimming were determined from the DNA. The table shows approximately 52,000 clones, with roughly nine tenths occurring only once. With V trimmed by 0 bases and J by 0 bases, 2 bases remained unmatched. The length of the CDR3 is 16 residues. Germline CDR1 reads SGHTA; CDR2 reads FQGNSA. The source of this sequence is a man aged 60-69 years with active COVID-19. The V call is TRBV7-2, the J call TRBJ2-3; the match to TRBD2 covers 8 bases. Material for sequencing was peripheral blood. The CDR3 loop reads CASSLAPSGSTDTQYF. The CDR3 DNA follows: TGTGCCAGCAGCTTAGCGCCTAGCGGGAGCACAGATACGCAGTATTTT.